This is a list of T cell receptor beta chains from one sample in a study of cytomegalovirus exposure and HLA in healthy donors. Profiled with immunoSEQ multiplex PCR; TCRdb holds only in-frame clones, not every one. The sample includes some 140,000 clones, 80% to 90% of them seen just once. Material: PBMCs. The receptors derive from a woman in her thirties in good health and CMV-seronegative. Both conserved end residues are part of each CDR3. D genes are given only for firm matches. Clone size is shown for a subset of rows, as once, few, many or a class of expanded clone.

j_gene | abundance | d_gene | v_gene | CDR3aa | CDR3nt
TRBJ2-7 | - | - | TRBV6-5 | CASSYSVVGIPYEQYF | TGTGCCAGCAGTTACAGTGTGGTCGGTATACCGTACGAGCAGTACTTC
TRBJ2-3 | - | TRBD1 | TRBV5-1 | CACGQGTTDTQYF | TGCGCCTGCGGACAGGGGACTACAGATACGCAGTATTTT
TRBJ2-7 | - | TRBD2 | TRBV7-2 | CASRGTSGGAYEQYF | TGTGCCAGCAGGGGGACTAGCGGGGGGGCGTACGAGCAGTACTTC
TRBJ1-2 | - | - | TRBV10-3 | CAISETGWYGYTF | TGTGCCATCAGTGAAACAGGGTGGTATGGCTACACCTTC
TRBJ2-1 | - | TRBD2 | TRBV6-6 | CASSFGLAGNEQFF | TGTGCCAGCAGTTTCGGACTAGCGGGCAATGAGCAGTTCTTC
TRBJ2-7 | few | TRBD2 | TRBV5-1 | CASSLGASGFSYEQYF | TGCGCCAGCAGCTTGGGGGCTAGCGGTTTCTCCTACGAGCAGTACTTC
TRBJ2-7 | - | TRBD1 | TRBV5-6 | CASSYGTGGGEQYF | TGTGCCAGCAGCTATGGGACAGGGGGCGGCGAGCAGTACTTC
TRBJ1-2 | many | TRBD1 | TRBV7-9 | CASSRDSNYGYTF | TGTGCCAGCAGCCGGGACAGTAACTATGGCTACACCTTC
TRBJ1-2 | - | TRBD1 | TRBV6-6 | CASSYSKQGAYGYTF | TGTGCCAGCAGTTACTCGAAGCAGGGGGCTTATGGCTACACCTTC
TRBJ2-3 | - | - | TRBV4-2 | CASSQVAGASADTQYF | TGTGCCAGCAGCCAAGTCGCGGGGGCCTCTGCAGATACGCAGTATTTT
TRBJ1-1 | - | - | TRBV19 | CASNTPTRHNTEAFF | TGTGCCAGCAATACTCCGACAAGGCATAACACTGAAGCTTTCTTT
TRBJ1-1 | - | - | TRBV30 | CAWATGWNTEAFF | TGTGCCTGGGCCACAGGGTGGAACACTGAAGCTTTCTTT
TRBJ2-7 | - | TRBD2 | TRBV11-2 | CASSQSTGGVYEQYF | TGTGCCAGCAGCCAGTCGACGGGGGGGGTCTACGAGCAGTACTTC
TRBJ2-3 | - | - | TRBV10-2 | CASSAQQGLTTDTQYF | TGCGCCAGCAGTGCTCAACAGGGTTTAACAACAGATACGCAGTATTTT
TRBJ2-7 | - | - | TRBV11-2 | CASSLVRGKVYEQYF | TGTGCCAGCAGCTTAGTAAGGGGGAAAGTCTACGAGCAGTACTTC
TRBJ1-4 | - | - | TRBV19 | CARRGQRVSEKLFF | TGTGCCAGAAGAGGACAGCGCGTAAGTGAAAAACTGTTTTTT
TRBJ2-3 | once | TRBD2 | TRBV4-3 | CASSQAPSGGPDTQYF | TGCGCCAGCAGCCAAGCGCCTAGCGGGGGCCCAGATACGCAGTATTTT
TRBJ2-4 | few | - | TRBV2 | CASSEPGGGKNIQYF | TGTGCCAGCAGTGAACCCGGAGGAGGCAAAAACATTCAGTACTTC
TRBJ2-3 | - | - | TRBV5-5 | CASGAGAVGGTDTQYF | TGTGCCAGCGGGGCGGGGGCCGTGGGGGGCACAGATACGCAGTATTTT
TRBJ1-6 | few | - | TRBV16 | CASSERGPLHF | TGTGCCAGCAGTGAAAGGGGACCCCTCCACTTT
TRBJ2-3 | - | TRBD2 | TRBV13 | CASSPAGLAGGTDTQYF | TGTGCCAGCAGCCCCGCAGGGCTAGCGGGGGGGACAGATACGCAGTATTTT
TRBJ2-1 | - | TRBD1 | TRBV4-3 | CASSQDISTAPGQGAYEQFF | TGCGCCAGCAGCCAAGATATTTCGACCGCTCCGGGACAGGGGGCGTATGAGCAGTTCTTC
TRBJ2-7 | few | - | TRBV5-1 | CASSLGASTGGILFGSYEQYF | TGCGCCAGCAGCTTGGGGGCCTCGACAGGAGGTATTCTTTTCGGCTCCTACGAGCAGTACTTC
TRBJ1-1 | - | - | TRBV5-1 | CASSLHRVNTEAFF | TGCGCCAGCAGCTTGCACAGAGTGAACACTGAAGCTTTCTTT
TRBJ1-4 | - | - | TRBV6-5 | CASSYGGEEKLFF | TGTGCCAGCAGTTATGGGGGCGAGGAAAAACTGTTTTTT
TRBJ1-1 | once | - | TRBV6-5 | CASSQGRGANTEAFF | TGTGCCAGCAGCCAGGGGAGAGGGGCGAACACTGAAGCTTTCTTT
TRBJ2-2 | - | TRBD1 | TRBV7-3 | CASSSRPPGQGSGGELFF | TGTGCCAGCAGCTCAAGGCCTCCGGGACAGGGGTCGGGCGGGGAGCTGTTTTTT
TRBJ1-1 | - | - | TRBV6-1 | CASSEVAGARMNTEAFF | TGTGCCAGCAGTGAAGTAGCAGGGGCGAGGATGAACACTGAAGCTTTCTTT
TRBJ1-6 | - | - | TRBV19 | CASSIDGGKGSPLHF | TGTGCCAGTAGTATAGATGGAGGGAAGGGTTCACCCCTCCACTTT
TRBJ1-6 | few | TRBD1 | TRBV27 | CASRLRTGGNSPLHF | TGTGCCAGCAGACTTAGGACAGGAGGTAATTCACCCCTCCACTTT
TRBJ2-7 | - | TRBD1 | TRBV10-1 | CASSESGTVSDEQYF | TGCGCCAGCAGTGAGTCCGGGACAGTCTCCGACGAGCAGTACTTC
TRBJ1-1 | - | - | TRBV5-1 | CASSLDRNTEAFF | TGCGCCAGCAGCTTGGACAGGAACACTGAAGCTTTCTTT
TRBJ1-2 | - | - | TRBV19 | CASSPNGGNYGYTF | TGTGCCAGTTCCCCCAACGGGGGGAACTATGGCTACACCTTC
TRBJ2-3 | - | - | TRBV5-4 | CASRFQADTQYF | TGTGCCAGCAGATTCCAGGCAGATACGCAGTATTTT
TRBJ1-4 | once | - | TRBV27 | CASSRGSVWGEKLFF | TGTGCCAGCAGTCGGGGGTCGGTATGGGGTGAAAAACTGTTTTTT
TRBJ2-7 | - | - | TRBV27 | CASSLGGEQYF | TGTGCCAGCAGTTTGGGGGGAGAGCAGTACTTC
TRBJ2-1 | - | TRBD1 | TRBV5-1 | CASSFEGANEQFF | TGCGCCAGCAGCTTTGAGGGGGCCAATGAGCAGTTCTTC
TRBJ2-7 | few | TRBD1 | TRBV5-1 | CASSLTGTGFGEQYF | TGCGCCAGCAGCTTAACCGGGACAGGGTTTGGAGAGCAGTACTTC
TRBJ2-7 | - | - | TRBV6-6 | CASTRGLADEQYF | TGTGCCAGCACCCGGGGACTGGCGGACGAGCAGTACTTC
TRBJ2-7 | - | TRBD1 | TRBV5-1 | CASSLGTGSTYEQYF | TGCGCCAGCAGCTTGGGGACAGGAAGCACCTACGAGCAGTACTTC
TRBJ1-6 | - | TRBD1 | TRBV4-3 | CASSPQQGEGSLHF | TGCGCCAGCAGCCCCCAACAGGGGGAAGGATCCCTCCACTTT
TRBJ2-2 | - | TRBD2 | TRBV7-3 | CASSLLAGTGELFF | TGTGCCAGCAGCTTACTAGCGGGGACCGGGGAGCTGTTTTTT
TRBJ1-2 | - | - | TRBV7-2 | CASRPRQSDGYTF | TGTGCCAGCAGGCCTAGACAGAGTGATGGCTACACCTTC
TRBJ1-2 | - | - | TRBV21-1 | CASPRSRDRGYTF | TGTGCCAGCCCCAGGTCCCGGGACAGAGGCTACACCTTC
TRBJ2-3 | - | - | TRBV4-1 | CASSQGGTSSRTDTQYF | TGCGCCAGCAGCCAAGGGGGTACTAGTTCGCGCACAGATACGCAGTATTTT
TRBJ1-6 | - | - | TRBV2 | CAKKPGGYYSPLHF | TGTGCCAAAAAACCAGGAGGCTATTATTCACCCCTCCACTTT
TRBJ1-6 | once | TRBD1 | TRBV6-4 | CASSEAGGLNSPLHF | TGTGCCAGCAGTGAGGCAGGGGGACTTAATTCACCCCTCCACTTT
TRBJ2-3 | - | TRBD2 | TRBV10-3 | CAISEGLAGVTDTQYF | TGTGCCATCAGTGAGGGACTAGCGGGGGTCACAGATACGCAGTATTTT
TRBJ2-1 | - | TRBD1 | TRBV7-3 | CASSLSGGTGHNEQFF | TGTGCCAGCAGCTTATCCGGCGGGACAGGGCACAATGAGCAGTTCTTC
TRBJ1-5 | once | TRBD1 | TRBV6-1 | CASSEAQGDPSKQPQHF | TGTGCCAGCAGTGAAGCGCAGGGGGACCCTTCTAAGCAGCCCCAGCATTTT
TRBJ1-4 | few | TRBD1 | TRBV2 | CASHRDRGNEKLFF | TGTGCCAGCCATCGGGACAGGGGTAATGAAAAACTGTTTTTT
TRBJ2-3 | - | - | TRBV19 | CASSSGFDTQYF | TGTGCCAGTAGTTCAGGGTTCGATACGCAGTATTTT
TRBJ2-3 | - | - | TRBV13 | CASSLIGGKADTQYF | TGTGCCAGCAGCTTAATCGGGGGAAAGGCAGATACGCAGTATTTT